This T cell receptor (beta chain) derives from a study of T cell responses to AZD1222 COVID-19 vaccine. General observations from the study: Increased Spike-specific TCR breadth and depth were observed after two AZD1222 doses. Clonal diversity was possibly underestimated; the donors were predominantly white British and more often female.

The data were produced by immunoSEQ multiplex PCR, yet TCRdb's version contains in-frame clones alone and is incomplete. Of about 120,000 clones listed, approximately 90% are singletons. Of note for this clone: Its target is unknown.

The material sequenced was peripheral blood, taken on day 0 of AZD1222 vaccination. This clonotype was sampled from an adult in good health.

This CDR3 is CASSQPSAGLAGNEQFF. DNA for the CDR3: TGCGCCAGCAGCCAACCCTCCGCGGGACTAGCGGGGAATGAGCAGTTCTTC. V and J are TRBV4-1 and TRBJ2-1, with TRBD2 matching 13 bases. V shed 2 bases and J 7 bases; nucleotides not matched to a gene: 8. The CDR3 is made up of 17 amino acids. Germline lookup yields CDR1 MGHRA and CDR2 YSYEKL.